This is a list of T cell receptor beta chains from one sample in a study of cytomegalovirus exposure and HLA in healthy donors. The repertoire was sequenced with immunoSEQ multiplex PCR; TCRdb's copy has only in-frame clones and lacks some. The profile shows under 90,000 clones, around 70% of them singletons. The sequencing input was PBMCs. Receptors originate from a man in his forties or fifties in good health and CMV-seropositive. CDR3s include the opening cysteine and the closing phenylalanine or tryptophan. Fields, in order: J gene, V gene, D gene, clone size, CDR3 DNA, CDR3 protein. The D gene is left open where the match is weak. Clone size is stated in some rows and not others, as once, few, many or a class when expanded.

j_call: TRBJ1-1
v_call: TRBV5-5
d_call: -
clone_size: few
cdr3_nt: TGTGCCAGCAGTTTCGGGGGGCGACCCACTGAAGCTTTCTTT
cdr3_aa: CASSFGGRPTEAFF

j_call: TRBJ2-5
v_call: TRBV19
d_call: TRBD2
clone_size: few
cdr3_nt: TGTGCCAGTAGTATAGCGGGCGGGAGCGGGGAGACCCAGTACTTC
cdr3_aa: CASSIAGGSGETQYF

j_call: TRBJ1-1
v_call: TRBV19
d_call: -
clone_size: -
cdr3_nt: TGTGCCAGTAGCCTGCACCGGGAGAACACTGAAGCTTTCTTT
cdr3_aa: CASSLHRENTEAFF

j_call: TRBJ1-2
v_call: TRBV10-3
d_call: -
clone_size: few
cdr3_nt: TGTGCCACTTCGACAGGCACTAACTATGGCTACACCTTC
cdr3_aa: CATSTGTNYGYTF

j_call: TRBJ2-3
v_call: TRBV6-5
d_call: -
clone_size: -
cdr3_nt: TGTGCCAGCAGATCTTCAGGGTCCACAGATACGCAGTATTTT
cdr3_aa: CASRSSGSTDTQYF

j_call: TRBJ1-1
v_call: TRBV15
d_call: TRBD1
clone_size: -
cdr3_nt: TGTGCCACCAGCAGAGATCTCCGGACAGGGACGAAGATCACTGAAGCTTTCTTT
cdr3_aa: CATSRDLRTGTKITEAFF

j_call: TRBJ2-5
v_call: TRBV7-3
d_call: -
clone_size: -
cdr3_nt: TGTGCCAGCAGCTTGGGGGGAGAGGGAGAGACCCAGTACTTC
cdr3_aa: CASSLGGEGETQYF

j_call: TRBJ2-5
v_call: TRBV6-1
d_call: TRBD1
clone_size: -
cdr3_nt: TGTGCCAGCAGTGCGACAGGGCCAGAGACCCAGTACTTC
cdr3_aa: CASSATGPETQYF

j_call: TRBJ1-1
v_call: TRBV28
d_call: TRBD1
clone_size: -
cdr3_nt: TGTGCCAGCAGGCCAGGGGGCGTGGGTACTGAAGCTTTCTTT
cdr3_aa: CASRPGGVGTEAFF

j_call: TRBJ1-2
v_call: TRBV11-2
d_call: -
clone_size: -
cdr3_nt: TGTGCCAGCAGCTTACCCCCCTTAGATGACAACACCTTC
cdr3_aa: CASSLPPLDDNTF

j_call: TRBJ2-2
v_call: TRBV7-2
d_call: TRBD2
clone_size: few
cdr3_nt: TGTGCCAGCAGCTTAATAGCGGGAAAGAACACCGGGGAGCTGTTTTTT
cdr3_aa: CASSLIAGKNTGELFF

j_call: TRBJ1-4
v_call: TRBV30
d_call: -
clone_size: -
cdr3_nt: TGTGCCTGGCTCGACAGGTCATATGCAACTAATGAAAAACTGTTTTTT
cdr3_aa: CAWLDRSYATNEKLFF

j_call: TRBJ2-3
v_call: TRBV25-1
d_call: -
clone_size: -
cdr3_nt: TGTGCCAGCAGTGAACCCGCAGGCACAGATACGCAGTATTTT
cdr3_aa: CASSEPAGTDTQYF

j_call: TRBJ2-1
v_call: TRBV5-5
d_call: TRBD2
clone_size: few
cdr3_nt: TGTGCCAGCAGCTTTGAGATAGCGGGAGGTTCATACAATGAGCAGTTCTTC
cdr3_aa: CASSFEIAGGSYNEQFF

j_call: TRBJ2-2
v_call: TRBV29-1
d_call: TRBD1
clone_size: -
cdr3_nt: TGCAGCGTTCTCCGGGACAGAGGCACCGGGGAGCTGTTTTTT
cdr3_aa: CSVLRDRGTGELFF

j_call: TRBJ1-2
v_call: TRBV21-1
d_call: -
clone_size: -
cdr3_nt: TGTGCCAGCAGCAACCCTTTGCGGGGGCAGTTTAACTATGGCTACACCTTC
cdr3_aa: CASSNPLRGQFNYGYTF

j_call: TRBJ1-2
v_call: TRBV9
d_call: -
clone_size: -
cdr3_nt: TGTGCCAGCAGCCTCCAGGGGTCCGGCCTGGATGGCTACACCTTC
cdr3_aa: CASSLQGSGLDGYTF

j_call: TRBJ2-2
v_call: TRBV5-1
d_call: TRBD1
clone_size: -
cdr3_nt: TGCGCCAGCAGCGTAGACAGGGCGGGTACCGGGGAGCTGTTTTTT
cdr3_aa: CASSVDRAGTGELFF

j_call: TRBJ1-1
v_call: TRBV4-3
d_call: TRBD1
clone_size: -
cdr3_nt: TGCGCCAGCAGCCAAGATCCCGGGACAGGGGTAACTGAAGCTTTCTTT
cdr3_aa: CASSQDPGTGVTEAFF

j_call: TRBJ2-2
v_call: TRBV5-1
d_call: TRBD1
clone_size: -
cdr3_nt: TGCGCCAGCAGCTGGGGCCGGGACAGGGTCACCGGGGAGCTGTTTTTT
cdr3_aa: CASSWGRDRVTGELFF

j_call: TRBJ2-7
v_call: TRBV10-3
d_call: TRBD1
clone_size: -
cdr3_nt: TGTGCCATCAGTGGGGGACAGCTGAACTCCTACGAGCAGTACTTC
cdr3_aa: CAISGGQLNSYEQYF

j_call: TRBJ2-3
v_call: TRBV7-2
d_call: TRBD2
clone_size: -
cdr3_nt: TGTGCCAGCAGCTTAGGCGGCGGGGGGAGGGATACGCAGTATTTT
cdr3_aa: CASSLGGGGRDTQYF

j_call: TRBJ2-2
v_call: TRBV11-3
d_call: -
clone_size: -
cdr3_nt: TGTGCCAGCAGCTTAGCTCAGGGGAGGGAGCTGTTTTTT
cdr3_aa: CASSLAQGRELFF

j_call: TRBJ2-5
v_call: TRBV11-3
d_call: -
clone_size: -
cdr3_nt: TGTGCCAGCAGCCGCGGACTACGCGAGACCCAGTACTTC
cdr3_aa: CASSRGLRETQYF

j_call: TRBJ2-6
v_call: TRBV25-1
d_call: TRBD1
clone_size: -
cdr3_nt: TGTGCCACCACCGGGACAGGGGACTCTGGGGCCAACGTCCTGACTTTC
cdr3_aa: CATTGTGDSGANVLTF

j_call: TRBJ1-1
v_call: TRBV19
d_call: TRBD1
clone_size: -
cdr3_nt: TGTGCCAGTACACTGACAGGGGTGAACACTGAAGCTTTCTTT
cdr3_aa: CASTLTGVNTEAFF

j_call: TRBJ2-7
v_call: TRBV29-1
d_call: -
clone_size: -
cdr3_nt: TGCAGCGTTCGGGCGGGGTCCTACGAGCAGTACTTC
cdr3_aa: CSVRAGSYEQYF

j_call: TRBJ1-2
v_call: TRBV6-5
d_call: -
clone_size: -
cdr3_nt: TGTGCCAGCAGTTACTCTGGTACAGGGTGGTATGGCTACACCTTC
cdr3_aa: CASSYSGTGWYGYTF

j_call: TRBJ2-7
v_call: TRBV7-8
d_call: -
clone_size: few
cdr3_nt: TGTGCCAGCAGAGAAAGCAGGGGAAGCTCCTACGAGCAGTACTTC
cdr3_aa: CASRESRGSSYEQYF

j_call: TRBJ2-3
v_call: TRBV7-3
d_call: -
clone_size: -
cdr3_nt: TGTGCCAGCAGCCTTACGGGGACAGATACGCAGTATTTT
cdr3_aa: CASSLTGTDTQYF

j_call: TRBJ1-5
v_call: TRBV4-1
d_call: -
clone_size: -
cdr3_nt: TGCGCCAGCAGCCATGTCAGGTTCCAGCCCCAGCATTTT
cdr3_aa: CASSHVRFQPQHF

j_call: TRBJ1-3
v_call: TRBV29-1
d_call: -
clone_size: -
cdr3_nt: TGCAGCGTTGAAGGCGGATTTGGAAACACCATATATTTT
cdr3_aa: CSVEGGFGNTIYF

j_call: TRBJ2-5
v_call: TRBV27
d_call: -
clone_size: few
cdr3_nt: TGTGCCAGCAGTCCGTCCTTCACAGGTCCAGAGACCCAGTACTTC
cdr3_aa: CASSPSFTGPETQYF

j_call: TRBJ1-2
v_call: TRBV6-5
d_call: -
clone_size: -
cdr3_nt: TGTGCCAGCAGTCAAGTACAGGGCCCCTATGGCTACACCTTC
cdr3_aa: CASSQVQGPYGYTF

j_call: TRBJ1-4
v_call: TRBV4-2
d_call: -
clone_size: -
cdr3_nt: TGTGCCAGCAGCCAAGATAGGAGTGCAGGGGATTACGCAACTAATGAAAAACTGTTTTTT
cdr3_aa: CASSQDRSAGDYATNEKLFF

j_call: TRBJ2-7
v_call: TRBV6-5
d_call: TRBD1
clone_size: few
cdr3_nt: TGTGCCAGCTCAATTCGGGACAGTTACTACGAGCAGTACTTC
cdr3_aa: CASSIRDSYYEQYF

j_call: TRBJ1-2
v_call: TRBV28
d_call: -
clone_size: -
cdr3_nt: TGTGCCAGCATCTTATCGGGATATATAAACTATGGCTACACCTTC
cdr3_aa: CASILSGYINYGYTF